Listed below are T cell receptor beta chains from one sample, sequenced in a study of T cell responses to AZD1222 COVID-19 vaccine. Libraries were prepared by immunoSEQ multiplex PCR; TCRdb keeps only in-frame clonotypes and omits some of them. The repertoire has approximately 110,000 clones, around nine tenths of them found once; the top ten carry roughly 18%. Sample: peripheral blood, taken on day 0 of AZD1222 vaccination. Receptors originate from an adult in good health. Each CDR3 is given with its conserved first and last residue. D genes are given only for firm matches. Part of the rows lack a size; the others show once, few, many or a class for expanded clones.

V,size,D,J,DNA,CDR3
TRBV4-3,NA,NA,TRBJ1-2,TGCGCCAGCAGCCAAGCGGGGGAGGGCTACACCTTC,CASSQAGEGYTF
TRBV19,NA,TRBD1,TRBJ1-5,TGTGCCAGTAGTACAGGGGGCTCGCATCAGCCCCAGCATTTT,CASSTGGSHQPQHF
TRBV19,NA,NA,TRBJ1-2,TGTGCCAGTGGCGACAGCCACGCAAACTATGGCTACACCTTC,CASGDSHANYGYTF
TRBV19,NA,NA,TRBJ2-6,TGTGCCAGTAGTATCCCTCCGATGGGGGCCAACGTCCTGACTTTC,CASSIPPMGANVLTF
TRBV14,NA,NA,TRBJ1-6,TGTGCCAGCAGCCAGGGGTCACCCCTCCACTTT,CASSQGSPLHF
TRBV6-5,once,NA,TRBJ2-7,TGTGCCAGCATGGTGGACATCCAGGGCTACTACGAGCAGTACTTC,CASMVDIQGYYEQYF
TRBV6-2/TRBV6-3,NA,NA,TRBJ2-7,TGTGCCAGCACCCCTCCGGGACGGTCACCCTACGAGCAGTACTTC,CASTPPGRSPYEQYF
TRBV9,NA,NA,TRBJ2-1,TGTGCCAGCAGCGTAGAATTCGCAGGGACCAGCGTTTACAATGAGCAGTTCTTC,CASSVEFAGTSVYNEQFF
TRBV19,NA,NA,TRBJ1-2,TGTGCCAGTAGTACGATAGCCCGGGGGCAGACCTCTAACTATGGCTACACCTTC,CASSTIARGQTSNYGYTF
TRBV24-1,once,NA,TRBJ1-2,TGTGCCACCAGTGATTTAAAGGGGCAGAATGGCTACACCTTC,CATSDLKGQNGYTF
TRBV15,NA,NA,TRBJ2-1,TGTGCCACCAGCAATGGACTTAGGGGGGCCTACAATGAGCAGTTCTTC,CATSNGLRGAYNEQFF
TRBV30,NA,NA,TRBJ1-2,TGTGCCTGGACGGCCCCTAACTATGGCTACACCTTC,CAWTAPNYGYTF
TRBV5-6,NA,NA,TRBJ1-2,TGTGCCAGCAGCTTGATATTAGTGGGTCAACTTAATGGCTACACCTTC,CASSLILVGQLNGYTF
TRBV3-1/TRBV3-2,NA,NA,TRBJ1-2,TGTGCCAGCAGCCCCCAGGGGTCCTATGGCTACACCTTC,CASSPQGSYGYTF
TRBV20-1,NA,NA,TRBJ2-3,TGCAGTGCTAGTCAGCTAGTTGCAAATACGCAGTATTTT,CSASQLVANTQYF
TRBV4-1,NA,NA,TRBJ1-5,TGCGCCAGCAGCCAAGATCCCTCATATAGCAATCAGCCCCAGCATTTT,CASSQDPSYSNQPQHF
TRBV4-1,NA,NA,TRBJ2-3,TGCGCCAGCAGCCAAGCCCGCCGAGGGCCAGATACGCAGTATTTT,CASSQARRGPDTQYF
TRBV29-1,once,NA,TRBJ2-5,TGCAGCGTTGTTGTAGGACAAGAGACCCAGTACTTC,CSVVVGQETQYF
TRBV10-1,few,TRBD1,TRBJ1-2,TGCGCCAGCAGTGGACGGGACAGCGACCGCTACACCTTC,CASSGRDSDRYTF
TRBV5-1,once,TRBD2,TRBJ2-5,TGCGCCAGCAGCCCAGCGGGAGGCGAGACCCAGTACTTC,CASSPAGGETQYF
TRBV10-3,NA,NA,TRBJ1-1,TGTGCCATTCAGAGCGTACCCACTGAAGCTTTCTTT,CAIQSVPTEAFF
TRBV5-1,once,NA,TRBJ1-4,TGCGCCAGCAGCTTGGGAGGGAAAAATGAAAAACTGTTTTTT,CASSLGGKNEKLFF
TRBV7-9,NA,NA,TRBJ1-1,TGTGCCAGCAGCCCTGTGCGCGGGGTGAACACTGAAGCTTTCTTT,CASSPVRGVNTEAFF
TRBV5-1,NA,TRBD1,TRBJ1-1,TGCGCCAGCAGCGGGCTACAGGGGGGGAACACTGAAGCTTTCTTT,CASSGLQGGNTEAFF
TRBV5-4,NA,NA,TRBJ2-7,TGTGCCAGCAGCTTGGTGACAGAAGGCTACGAGCAGTACTTC,CASSLVTEGYEQYF
TRBV3-1/TRBV3-2,NA,TRBD1,TRBJ2-5,TGTGCCAGCAGCCACGAGTGGGACAGGGGCGAACGGGGGGAGACCCAGTACTTC,CASSHEWDRGERGETQYF